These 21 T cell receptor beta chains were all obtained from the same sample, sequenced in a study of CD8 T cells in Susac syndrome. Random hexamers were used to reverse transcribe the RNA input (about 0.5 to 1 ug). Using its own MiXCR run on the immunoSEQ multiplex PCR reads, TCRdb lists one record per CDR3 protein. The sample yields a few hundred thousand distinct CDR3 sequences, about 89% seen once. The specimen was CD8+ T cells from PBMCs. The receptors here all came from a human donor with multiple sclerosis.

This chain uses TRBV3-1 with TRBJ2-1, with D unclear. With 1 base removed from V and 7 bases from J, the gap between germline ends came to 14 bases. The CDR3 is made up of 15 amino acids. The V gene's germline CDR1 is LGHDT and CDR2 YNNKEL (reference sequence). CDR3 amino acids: CASSQGGNGKNEQFF. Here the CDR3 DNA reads TGTGCCAGCAGCCAAGGGGGTAATGGAAAAAATGAGCAGTTCTTC.

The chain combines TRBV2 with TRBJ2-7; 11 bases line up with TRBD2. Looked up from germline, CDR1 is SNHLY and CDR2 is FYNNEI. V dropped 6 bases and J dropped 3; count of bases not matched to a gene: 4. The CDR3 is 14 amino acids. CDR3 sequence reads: CASRTSGDSYEQYF. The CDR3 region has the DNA TGTGCCAGCAGGACTAGCGGGGACAGCTACGAGCAGTACTTC.

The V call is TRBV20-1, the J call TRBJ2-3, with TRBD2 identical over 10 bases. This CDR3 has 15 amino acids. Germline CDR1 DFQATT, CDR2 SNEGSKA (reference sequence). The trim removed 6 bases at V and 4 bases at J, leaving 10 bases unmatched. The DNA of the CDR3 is TGCAGTGCCCGGGAGGAAACTAGCGGGGCAGATACGCAGTATTTT. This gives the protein CSAREETSGADTQYF.

The CDR3 region is CASSQVLETRTGELFF. The CDR3 coding sequence is TGTGCCAGCAGCCAAGTCCTGGAAACTCGGACCGGGGAGCTGTTTTTT. This sequence joins TRBV4-2 and TRBJ2-2, with no clear D. The CDR3 loop spans 16 amino acids. Between the trimmed V and J ends, which lost 1 base and 5 bases, there was a span of 14 bases. Germline V lookup: CDR1 LGHNA, CDR2 YNFKEQ.

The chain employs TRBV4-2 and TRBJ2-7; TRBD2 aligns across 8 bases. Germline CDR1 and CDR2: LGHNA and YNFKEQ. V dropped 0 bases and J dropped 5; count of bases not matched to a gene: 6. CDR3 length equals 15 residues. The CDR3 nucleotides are TGTGCCAGCAGCCAAGAGATCGGGGGGGGAAACGAGCAGTACTTC. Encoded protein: CASSQEIGGGNEQYF.

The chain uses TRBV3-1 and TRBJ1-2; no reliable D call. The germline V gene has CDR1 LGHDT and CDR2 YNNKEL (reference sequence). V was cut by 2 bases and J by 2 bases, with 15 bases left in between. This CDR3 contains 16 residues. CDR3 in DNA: TGTGCCAGCAGCCAACTCCCTCTTGAGGGCAACTATGGCTACACCTTC. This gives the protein CASSQLPLEGNYGYTF.

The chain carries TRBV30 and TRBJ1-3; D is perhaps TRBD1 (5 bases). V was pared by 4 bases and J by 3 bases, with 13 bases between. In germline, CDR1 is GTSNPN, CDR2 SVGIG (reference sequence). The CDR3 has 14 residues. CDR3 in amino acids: CAWIKQESGNTIYF. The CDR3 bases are TGTGCCTGGATAAAACAGGAGAGTGGAAACACCATATATTTT.

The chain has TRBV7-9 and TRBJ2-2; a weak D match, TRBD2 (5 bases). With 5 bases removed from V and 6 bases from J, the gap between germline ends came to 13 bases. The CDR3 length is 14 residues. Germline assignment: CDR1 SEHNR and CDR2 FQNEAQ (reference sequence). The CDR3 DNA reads TGTGCCAGCAGCCCGAGGGATTCTCCCGGGGAGCTGTTTTTT. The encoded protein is CASSPRDSPGELFF.

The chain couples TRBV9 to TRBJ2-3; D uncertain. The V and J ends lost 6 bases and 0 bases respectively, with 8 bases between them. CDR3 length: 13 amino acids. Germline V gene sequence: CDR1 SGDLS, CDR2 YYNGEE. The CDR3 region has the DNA TGTGCCAGCACGGCAGTTAGCACAGATACGCAGTATTTT. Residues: CASTAVSTDTQYF. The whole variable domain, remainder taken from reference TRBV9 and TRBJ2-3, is DSGVTQTPKHLITATGQRVTLRCSPRSGDLSVYWYQQSLDQGLQFLIQYYNGEERAKGNILERFSAQQFPDLHSELNLSSLELGDSALYFCASTAVSTDTQYFGPGTRLTVL.

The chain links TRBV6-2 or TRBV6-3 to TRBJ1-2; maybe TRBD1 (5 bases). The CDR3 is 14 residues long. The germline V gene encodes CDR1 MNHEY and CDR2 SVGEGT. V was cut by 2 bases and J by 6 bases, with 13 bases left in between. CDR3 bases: TGTGCCAGCAGTTACGGGACGCTCTCGCATGGCTACACCTTC. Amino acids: CASSYGTLSHGYTF.

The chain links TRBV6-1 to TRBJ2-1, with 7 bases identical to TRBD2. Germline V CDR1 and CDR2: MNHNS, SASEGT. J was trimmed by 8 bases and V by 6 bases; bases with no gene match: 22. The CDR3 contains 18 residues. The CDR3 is CASRDPPRQREGLDEQFF. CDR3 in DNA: TGTGCCAGCAGAGACCCGCCCCGTCAGCGGGAAGGTCTGGATGAGCAGTTCTTC.

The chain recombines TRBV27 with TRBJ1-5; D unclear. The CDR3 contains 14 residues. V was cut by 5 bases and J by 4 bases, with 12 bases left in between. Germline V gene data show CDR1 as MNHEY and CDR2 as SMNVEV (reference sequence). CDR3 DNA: TGTGCCAGCAGTACCGGACCATTTAATCAGCCCCAGCATTTT. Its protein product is CASSTGPFNQPQHF.

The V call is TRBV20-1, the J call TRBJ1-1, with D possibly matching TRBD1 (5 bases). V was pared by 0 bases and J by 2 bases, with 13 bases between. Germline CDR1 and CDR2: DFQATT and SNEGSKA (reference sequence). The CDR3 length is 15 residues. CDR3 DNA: TGCAGTGCTAGAGATGGGGGGTTAGGAAACACTGAAGCTTTCTTT. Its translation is CSARDGGLGNTEAFF.

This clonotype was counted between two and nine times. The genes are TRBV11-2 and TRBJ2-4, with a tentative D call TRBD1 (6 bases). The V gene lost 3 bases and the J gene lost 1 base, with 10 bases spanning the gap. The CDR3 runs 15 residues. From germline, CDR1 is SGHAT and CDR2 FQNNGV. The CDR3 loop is CASSLGQGAKNIQYF. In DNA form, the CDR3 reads TGTGCCAGCAGCTTGGGCCAGGGGGCCAAAAACATTCAGTACTTC.

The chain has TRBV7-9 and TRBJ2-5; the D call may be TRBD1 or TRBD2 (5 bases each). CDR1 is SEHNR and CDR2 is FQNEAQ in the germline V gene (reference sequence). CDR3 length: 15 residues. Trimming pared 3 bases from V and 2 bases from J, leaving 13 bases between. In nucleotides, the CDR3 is TGTGCCAGCAGCTTCTCGTGGGGACGGCAAGAGACCCAGTACTTC. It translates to CASSFSWGRQETQYF.

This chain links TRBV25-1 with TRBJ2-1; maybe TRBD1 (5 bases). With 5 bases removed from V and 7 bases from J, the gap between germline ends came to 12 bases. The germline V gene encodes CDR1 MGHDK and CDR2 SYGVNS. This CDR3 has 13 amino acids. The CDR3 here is CASSRQGMNEQFF. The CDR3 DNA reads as TGTGCCAGCAGTAGGCAGGGTATGAATGAGCAGTTCTTC.

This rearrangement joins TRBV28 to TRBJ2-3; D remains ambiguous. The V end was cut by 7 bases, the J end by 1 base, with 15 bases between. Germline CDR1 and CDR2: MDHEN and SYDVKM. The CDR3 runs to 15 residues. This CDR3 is CASKTPDRGTDTQYF. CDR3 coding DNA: TGTGCCAGCAAGACCCCAGATAGGGGCACAGATACGCAGTATTTT.

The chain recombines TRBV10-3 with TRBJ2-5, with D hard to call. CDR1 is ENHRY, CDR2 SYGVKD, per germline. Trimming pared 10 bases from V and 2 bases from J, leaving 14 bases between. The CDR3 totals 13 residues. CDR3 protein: CATEETLQETQYF. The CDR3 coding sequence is TGTGCCACCGAGGAGACACTGCAAGAGACCCAGTACTTC.

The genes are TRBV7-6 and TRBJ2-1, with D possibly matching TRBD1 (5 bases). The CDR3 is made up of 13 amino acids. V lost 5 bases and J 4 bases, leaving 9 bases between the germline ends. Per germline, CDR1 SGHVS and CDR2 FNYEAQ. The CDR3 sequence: CASSTGAYNEQFF. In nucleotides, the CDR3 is TGTGCCAGCAGCACAGGCGCTTACAATGAGCAGTTCTTC.

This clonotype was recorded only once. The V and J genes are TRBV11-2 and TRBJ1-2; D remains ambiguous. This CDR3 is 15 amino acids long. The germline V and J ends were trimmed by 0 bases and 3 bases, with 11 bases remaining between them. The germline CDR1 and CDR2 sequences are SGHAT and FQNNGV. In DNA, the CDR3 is TGTGCCAGCAGCTTAGATCCCATCGCTGACTATGGCTACACCTTC. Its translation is CASSLDPIADYGYTF.

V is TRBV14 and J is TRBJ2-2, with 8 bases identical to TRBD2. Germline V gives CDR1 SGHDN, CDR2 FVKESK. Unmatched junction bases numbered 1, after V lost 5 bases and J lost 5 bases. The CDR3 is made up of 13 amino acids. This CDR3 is CASSERGTGELFF. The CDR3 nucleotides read TGTGCCAGCAGCGAGCGGGGGACCGGGGAGCTGTTTTTT.